A selection of T cell receptor beta chains follows, all from one sample in a study of blood T cell repertoires in COVID-19. This table comes from immunoSEQ multiplex PCR, and its TCRdb copy is limited to in-frame clones, with some not included. The table includes over 200,000 clones, roughly 80% detected once. Sample: peripheral blood. The receptors derive from a woman older than 75 with acute or convalescent COVID-19. CDR3s include the opening cysteine and the closing phenylalanine or tryptophan. A D gene is named only where the DNA matches it firmly. Rows give clone size only sometimes, using once, few, many, or a class for an expanded clone.

CDR3 length: 20
V gene: TRBV19
J gene: TRBJ2-1
clone size: once
D gene: TRBD2
CDR3 protein: CASSTRGTSGRASLYNEQFF
CDR3 DNA: TGTGCCAGTAGTACTCGAGGGACTAGCGGGAGGGCCTCGCTTTACAATGAGCAGTTCTTC

CDR3 length: 12
V gene: TRBV28
J gene: TRBJ1-3
clone size: -
D gene: -
CDR3 protein: CASAGRVNTIYF
CDR3 DNA: TGTGCCAGCGCCGGTCGCGTAAACACCATATATTTT

CDR3 length: 14
V gene: TRBV14
J gene: TRBJ2-7
clone size: -
D gene: -
CDR3 protein: CASSPGSLSYEQYF
CDR3 DNA: TGTGCCAGCAGCCCCGGGTCTCTTTCCTACGAGCAGTACTTC

CDR3 length: 14
V gene: TRBV25-1
J gene: TRBJ2-5
clone size: -
D gene: -
CDR3 protein: CASSEFSREETQYF
CDR3 DNA: TGTGCCAGCAGTGAATTCTCCAGGGAAGAGACCCAGTACTTC

CDR3 length: 13
V gene: TRBV5-1
J gene: TRBJ1-1
clone size: few
D gene: -
CDR3 protein: CASSLTDNTEAFF
CDR3 DNA: TGCGCCAGCAGCTTGACAGATAACACTGAAGCTTTCTTT

CDR3 length: 17
V gene: TRBV11-2
J gene: TRBJ2-5
clone size: -
D gene: -
CDR3 protein: CASSLVIRSNMQETQYF
CDR3 DNA: TGTGCCAGCAGCTTAGTTATCCGGAGCAACATGCAAGAGACCCAGTACTTC

CDR3 length: 16
V gene: TRBV21-1
J gene: TRBJ2-7
clone size: -
D gene: -
CDR3 protein: CASSKPLRGGGIEQYF
CDR3 DNA: TGTGCCAGCAGCAAACCCTTAAGGGGTGGAGGGATCGAGCAGTACTTC

CDR3 length: 19
V gene: TRBV3-1/TRBV3-2
J gene: TRBJ2-6
clone size: -
D gene: TRBD2
CDR3 protein: CASSPSGLATISGANVLTF
CDR3 DNA: TGTGCCAGCAGCCCCAGCGGACTAGCGACAATCTCTGGGGCCAACGTCCTGACTTTC

CDR3 length: 15
V gene: TRBV11-2
J gene: TRBJ2-1
clone size: once
D gene: TRBD2
CDR3 protein: CASSLSRGGRDEQFF
CDR3 DNA: TGTGCCAGCAGCTTGTCCCGGGGGGGCCGTGATGAGCAGTTCTTC

CDR3 length: 13
V gene: TRBV4-1
J gene: TRBJ1-2
clone size: -
D gene: -
CDR3 protein: CASSPDSAYGYTF
CDR3 DNA: TGCGCCAGCAGCCCGGACAGTGCCTATGGCTACACCTTC

CDR3 length: 16
V gene: TRBV7-3
J gene: TRBJ2-1
clone size: -
D gene: TRBD2
CDR3 protein: CASSLNPPAGGGEQFF
CDR3 DNA: TGTGCCAGCAGCTTAAACCCTCCAGCGGGAGGGGGTGAGCAGTTCTTC

CDR3 length: 16
V gene: TRBV28
J gene: TRBJ1-5
clone size: -
D gene: -
CDR3 protein: CASSLGGLLGNQPQHF
CDR3 DNA: TGTGCCAGCAGTTTGGGGGGGCTTCTGGGCAATCAGCCCCAGCATTTT

CDR3 length: 17
V gene: TRBV19
J gene: TRBJ1-5
clone size: -
D gene: TRBD1
CDR3 protein: CASGRDRAIFSNQPQHF
CDR3 DNA: TGTGCCAGTGGGAGGGACAGGGCTATTTTTAGCAATCAGCCCCAGCATTTT

CDR3 length: 13
V gene: TRBV6-6
J gene: TRBJ2-2
clone size: once
D gene: -
CDR3 protein: CASSQSGSGELFF
CDR3 DNA: TGTGCCAGCAGTCAGTCAGGGTCCGGGGAGCTGTTTTTT

CDR3 length: 16
V gene: TRBV6-1
J gene: TRBJ1-6
clone size: -
D gene: -
CDR3 protein: CASSEPQGRVDSPLHF
CDR3 DNA: TGTGCCAGCAGTGAACCCCAGGGGCGAGTGGATTCACCCCTCCACTTT

CDR3 length: 14
V gene: TRBV5-6
J gene: TRBJ2-7
clone size: few
D gene: TRBD1
CDR3 protein: CASSVQGVSYEQYF
CDR3 DNA: TGTGCCAGCAGCGTACAGGGGGTGTCCTACGAGCAGTACTTC